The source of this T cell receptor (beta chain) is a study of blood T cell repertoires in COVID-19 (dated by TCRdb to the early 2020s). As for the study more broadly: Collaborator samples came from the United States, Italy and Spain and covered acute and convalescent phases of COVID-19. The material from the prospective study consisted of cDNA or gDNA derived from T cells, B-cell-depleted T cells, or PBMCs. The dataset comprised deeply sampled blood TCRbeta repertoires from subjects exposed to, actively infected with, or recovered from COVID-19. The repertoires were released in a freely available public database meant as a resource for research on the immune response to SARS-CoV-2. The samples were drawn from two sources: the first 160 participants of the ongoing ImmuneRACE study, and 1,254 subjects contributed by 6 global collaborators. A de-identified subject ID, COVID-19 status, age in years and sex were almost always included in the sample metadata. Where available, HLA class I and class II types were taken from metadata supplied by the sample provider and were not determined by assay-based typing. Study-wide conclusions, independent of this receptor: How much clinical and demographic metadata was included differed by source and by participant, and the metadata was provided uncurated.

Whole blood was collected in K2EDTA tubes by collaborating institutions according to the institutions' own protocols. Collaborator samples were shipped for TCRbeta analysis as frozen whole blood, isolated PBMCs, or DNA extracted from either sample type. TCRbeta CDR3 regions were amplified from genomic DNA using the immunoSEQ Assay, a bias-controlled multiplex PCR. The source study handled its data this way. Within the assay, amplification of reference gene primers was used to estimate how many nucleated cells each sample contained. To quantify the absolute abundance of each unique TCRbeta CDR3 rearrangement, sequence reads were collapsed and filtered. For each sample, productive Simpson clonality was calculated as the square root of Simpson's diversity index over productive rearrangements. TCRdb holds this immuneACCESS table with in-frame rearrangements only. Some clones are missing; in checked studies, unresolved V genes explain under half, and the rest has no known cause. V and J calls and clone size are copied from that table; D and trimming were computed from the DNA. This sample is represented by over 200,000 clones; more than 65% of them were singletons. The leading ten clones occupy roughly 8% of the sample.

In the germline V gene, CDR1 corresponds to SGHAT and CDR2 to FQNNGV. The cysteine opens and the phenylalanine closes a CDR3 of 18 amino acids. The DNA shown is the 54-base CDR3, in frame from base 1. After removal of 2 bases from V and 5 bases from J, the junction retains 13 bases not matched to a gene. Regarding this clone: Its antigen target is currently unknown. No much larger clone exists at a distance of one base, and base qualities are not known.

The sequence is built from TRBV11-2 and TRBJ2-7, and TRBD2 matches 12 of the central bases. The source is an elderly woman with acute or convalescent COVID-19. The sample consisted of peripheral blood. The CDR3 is CASSLFRLAGVGDHEQYF. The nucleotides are TGTGCCAGCAGCTTATTCCGACTAGCGGGAGTCGGAGACCACGAGCAGTACTTC. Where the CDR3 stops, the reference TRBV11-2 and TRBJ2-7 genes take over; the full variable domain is EAGVAQSPRYKIIEKRQSVAFWCNPISGHATLYWYQQILGQGPKLLIQFQNNGVVDDSQLPKDRFSAERLKGVDSTLKIQPAKLEDSAVYLCASSLFRLAGVGDHEQYFGPGTRLTVT.